This T cell receptor (beta chain) was retrieved from a study of regulatory T cells in long-lasting Graves disease. The study, taken as a whole, reports: Accuracy may have suffered from the small sample size.

The time point is: newly diagnosed GD, antithyroid drugs for less than 3 months. RNA isolated from PBMCs was used to make the TCR library. With EDTA tubes as the receptacles, nine milliliters of peripheral blood were drawn. This clonotype showed up many times. Its antigen remains unknown. The junction departs from germline at one end; a sequencing error may be responsible. Assembly of TCR beta libraries relied on iRepertoire HTBI primers together with Arm-PCR of CDR3 regions. TCRdb re-called the multiplex PCR reads through MiXCR, storing one row per CDR3 protein. This table holds under 700,000 distinct CDR3 sequences, about 16% found once. These data were also reused for a study on T cells in Graves' hyperthyroidism and ophthalmopathy.

This TCR was recovered from a woman aged 35 to 60 with Graves disease. The specimen comprised peripheral blood mononuclear cells (PBMCs), sampled at new diagnosis, from a patient treated with antithyroid drugs.

CDR3 protein: CASSNSPEAFF. CDR3 in DNA: TGTGCCAGCAGTAACTCCCCTGAAGCTTTCTTT. V is TRBV6-5 and J is TRBJ1-1; no definite D call. There are 11 residues in the CDR3. Germline V lookup: CDR1 MNHEY, CDR2 SVGAGI.